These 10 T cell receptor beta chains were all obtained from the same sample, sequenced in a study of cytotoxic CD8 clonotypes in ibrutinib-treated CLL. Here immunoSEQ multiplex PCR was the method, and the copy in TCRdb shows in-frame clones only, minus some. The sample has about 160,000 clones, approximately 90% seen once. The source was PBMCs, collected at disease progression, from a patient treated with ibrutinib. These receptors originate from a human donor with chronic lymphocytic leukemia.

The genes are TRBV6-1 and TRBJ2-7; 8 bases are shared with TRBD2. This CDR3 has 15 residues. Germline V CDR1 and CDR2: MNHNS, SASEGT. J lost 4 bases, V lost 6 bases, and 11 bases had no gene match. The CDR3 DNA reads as TGTGCCAGCAGGCCTGGGGGCGGGAGGTCGTACGAGCAGTACTTC. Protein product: CASRPGGGRSYEQYF.

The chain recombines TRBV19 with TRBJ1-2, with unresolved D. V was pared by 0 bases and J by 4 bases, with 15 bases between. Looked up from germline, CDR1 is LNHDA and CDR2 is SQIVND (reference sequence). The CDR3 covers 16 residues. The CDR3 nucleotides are TGTGCCAGTAGTATAGATAGTACGTCCTTCTTCTATGGCTACACCTTC. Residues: CASSIDSTSFFYGYTF.

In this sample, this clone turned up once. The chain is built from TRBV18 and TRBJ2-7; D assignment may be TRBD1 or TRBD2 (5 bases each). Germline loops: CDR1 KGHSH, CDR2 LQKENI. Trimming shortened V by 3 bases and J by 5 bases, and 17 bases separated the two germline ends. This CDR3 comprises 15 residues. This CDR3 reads CASSPTGASGDEQYF. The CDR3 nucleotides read TGTGCCAGCTCACCTACCGGGGCTAGTGGGGACGAGCAGTACTTC. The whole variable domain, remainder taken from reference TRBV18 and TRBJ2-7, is NAGVMQNPRHLVRRRGQEARLRCSPMKGHSHVYWYRQLPEEGLKFMVYLQKENIIDESGMPKERFSAEFPKEGPSILRIQQVVRGDSAAYFCASSPTGASGDEQYFGPGTRLTVT.

CDR3 bases: TGTGCCAGCAGCCAAGAAGGGCCATACACTGAAGCTTTCTTT. Its protein product is CASSQEGPYTEAFF. The chain carries TRBV4-2 and TRBJ1-1; D uncertain. Germline-derived CDR1 and CDR2 are LGHNA and YNFKEQ. V lost 0 bases and J 3 bases, leaving 8 bases between the germline ends. This CDR3 has 14 residues.

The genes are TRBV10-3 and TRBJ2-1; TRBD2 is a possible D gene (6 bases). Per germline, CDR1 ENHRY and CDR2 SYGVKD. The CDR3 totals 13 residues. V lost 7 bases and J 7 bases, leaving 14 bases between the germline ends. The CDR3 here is CAITSGSDNEQFF. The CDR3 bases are TGTGCCATCACCTCCGGGAGTGATAATGAGCAGTTCTTC.

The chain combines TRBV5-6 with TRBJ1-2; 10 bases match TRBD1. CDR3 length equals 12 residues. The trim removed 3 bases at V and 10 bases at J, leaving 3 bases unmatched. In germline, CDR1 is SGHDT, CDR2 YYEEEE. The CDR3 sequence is CASSSGTGDYTF. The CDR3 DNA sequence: TGTGCCAGCAGCTCCGGGACAGGGGACTACACCTTC.

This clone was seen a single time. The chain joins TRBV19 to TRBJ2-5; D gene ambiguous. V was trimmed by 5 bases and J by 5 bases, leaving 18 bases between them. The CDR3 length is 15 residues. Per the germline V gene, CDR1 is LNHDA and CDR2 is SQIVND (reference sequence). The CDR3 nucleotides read TGTGCCAGTAGTGGCCGGGCCCCCGGCCGGGAGACCCAGTACTTC. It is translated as CASSGRAPGRETQYF.

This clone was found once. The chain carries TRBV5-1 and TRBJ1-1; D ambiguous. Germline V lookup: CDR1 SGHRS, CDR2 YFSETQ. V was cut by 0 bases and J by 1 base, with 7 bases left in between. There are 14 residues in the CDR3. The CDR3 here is CASSLDTWNTEAFF. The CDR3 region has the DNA TGCGCCAGCAGCTTGGATACATGGAACACTGAAGCTTTCTTT. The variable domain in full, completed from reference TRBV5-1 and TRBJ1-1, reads KAGVTQTPRYLIKTRGQQVTLSCSPISGHRSVSWYQQTPGQGLQFLFEYFSETQRNKGNFPGRFSGRQFSNSRSEMNVSTLELGDSALYLCASSLDTWNTEAFFGQGTRLTVV.

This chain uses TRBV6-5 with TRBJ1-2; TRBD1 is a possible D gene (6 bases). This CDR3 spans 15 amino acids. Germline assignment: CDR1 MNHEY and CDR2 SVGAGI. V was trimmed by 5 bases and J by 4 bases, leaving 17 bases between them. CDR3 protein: CASSPNRVDLYGYTF. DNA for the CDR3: TGTGCCAGCAGTCCTAACAGGGTAGACCTCTATGGCTACACCTTC.

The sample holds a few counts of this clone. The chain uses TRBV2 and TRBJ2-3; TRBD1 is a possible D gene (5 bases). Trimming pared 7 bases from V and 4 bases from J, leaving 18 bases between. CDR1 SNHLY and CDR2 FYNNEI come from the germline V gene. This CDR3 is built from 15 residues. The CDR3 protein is CASTLSRQGADTQYF. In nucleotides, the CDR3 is TGTGCCAGCACACTATCACGGCAGGGTGCAGATACGCAGTATTTT. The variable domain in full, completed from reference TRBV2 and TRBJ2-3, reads EPEVTQTPSHQVTQMGQEVILRCVPISNHLYFYWYRQILGQKVEFLVSFYNNEISEKSEIFDDQFSVERPDGSNFTLKIRSTKLEDSAMYFCASTLSRQGADTQYFGPGTRLTVL.